This entry is about one TCR beta chain. This specimen comes from a study of blood T cell repertoires in COVID-19. As for the study in general: Samples of COVID-19 (acute and convalescent) were obtained from the United States, Italy and Spain.

In the original workflow: The assay estimated nucleated cells by amplifying reference gene primers. Only in-frame clones appear in the TCRdb table, and some are missing; sequencing was by immunoSEQ multiplex PCR. V and J calls and clone size are given by that table; D and trimming were obtained from the DNA. This sample has 150,000 to 200,000 clones; 70% to 90% occur once, and the top ten carry over 2.5%. Germline V gene lookup returns CDR1 SGHTA and CDR2 FQGTGA. V shed 2 bases and J shed 4 bases, with 12 bases lying between them. There are 14 residues in the CDR3. The genes are TRBV7-3 and TRBJ2-7; tentative D call: TRBD1 (6 bases). Input material: peripheral blood. This sequence was found in a man between 60 and 75 years old with acute or convalescent COVID-19. The CDR3 DNA follows: TGTGCCAGCAGCTTAGGTGGACAGAGATACGAGCAGTACTTC. Amino acids: CASSLGGQRYEQYF.